These 10 T cell receptor beta chains share one sample of origin, sequenced in a study of T-cell memory formation after mild COVID-19. TCRdb re-called the 5' RACE reads through MiXCR, storing one row per CDR3 protein. Of 35,000 to 50,000 distinct CDR3 sequences listed, about a tenth are singletons. Source material: PBMCs or a T cell subset sorted from them (not recorded which). These receptors were collected from an adult woman who had mild COVID-19 (a few samples of this study predate the infection). Cell type and time point are not known.

The V call is TRBV24-1, the J call TRBJ1-5; no clear D gene. The CDR3 runs to 13 residues. CDR1 and CDR2 from the germline V gene are KGHDR and SFDVKD. Trimming took off 5 bases at V and 0 bases at J, with 4 bases between the two ends. The DNA of the CDR3 is TGTGCCACCAGTGGGGGTAGCAATCAGCCCCAGCATTTT. Amino acid sequence: CATSGGSNQPQHF.

This clonotype has only a few counts. This rearrangement joins TRBV7-8 to TRBJ2-7; either TRBD1 or TRBD2 may fit D (6 bases each). The length of the CDR3 is 15 residues. Trimming pared 5 bases from V and 7 bases from J, leaving 21 bases between. Germline values: CDR1 SGHVS, CDR2 FQNEAQ. Here the CDR3 reads CASSPGPGGLEEQYF. In nucleotides, the CDR3 is TGTGCCAGCAGCCCAGGACCTGGGGGGCTGGAAGAGCAGTACTTC.

The chain employs TRBV5-1 and TRBJ2-3, with TRBD2 identical over 10 bases. The junction had 2 bases not matched to a gene; V was cut back by 0 bases and J by 1 base. Germline loops: CDR1 SGHRS, CDR2 YFSETQ. The CDR3 loop spans 16 amino acids. The CDR3 DNA follows: TGCGCCAGCAGCTTGGCTCTAGCGGGGGGCACAGATACGCAGTATTTT. Residues: CASSLALAGGTDTQYF.

This clonotype was recorded a few times. This chain uses TRBV12-3 or TRBV12-4 with TRBJ1-3; no firm D call. The ends were cut back, 8 bases at V and 0 bases at J, with 8 bases in the middle. This CDR3 is built from 13 residues. Here the CDR3 reads CASGRNSGNTIYF. In nucleotides, the CDR3 is TGTGCCAGCGGTAGAAACTCTGGAAACACCATATATTTT.

The V call is TRBV20-1, the J call TRBJ2-5; no definite D call. Germline loops: CDR1 DFQATT, CDR2 SNEGSKA (reference sequence). CDR3 size: 12 residues. V was cut by 2 bases and J by 1 base, with 5 bases left in between. The CDR3 protein is CSARLAQETQYF. Here the CDR3 DNA reads TGCAGTGCTAGATTAGCCCAAGAGACCCAGTACTTC.

This clonotype was seen a handful of times. This sequence joins TRBV12-3 or TRBV12-4 and TRBJ1-1; no definite D call. Trimming took off 3 bases at V and 11 bases at J, with 16 bases between the two ends. This CDR3 has 13 amino acids. CDR3 DNA: TGTGCCAGCAGTTTCGCAAGTCGGGGTTTGGCTTTCTTT. This encodes CASSFASRGLAFF.

The gene calls are TRBV4-1 and TRBJ1-1, with no clear D. Germline CDR1 and CDR2: MGHRA and YSYEKL. V gave up 3 bases and J gave up 0 bases, with 8 bases separating them. The CDR3 has 14 amino acids. Here the CDR3 DNA reads TGCGCCAGCAGCCAGGGGTTTGTGAACACTGAAGCTTTCTTT. Amino acids: CASSQGFVNTEAFF.

A single count supports this clonotype. The rearrangement uses TRBV29-1 and TRBJ2-3, with D perhaps matching TRBD2 (6 bases). The CDR3 loop spans 14 amino acids. Germline CDR1 SQVTM, CDR2 ANQGSEA. V gave up 4 bases and J gave up 0 bases, with 11 bases separating them. CDR3 sequence (DNA): TGCAGCGTTGGCCGGAGGGGAAGCACAGATACGCAGTATTTT. Translation gives CSVGRRGSTDTQYF.

CDR3 in DNA: TGTGCCAGCAGTTTTGCGGGTCGGCAGTTCTTC. Protein product: CASSFAGRQFF. The rearrangement links TRBV12-3 or TRBV12-4 to TRBJ2-1, with a weak D call TRBD2 (5 bases). This CDR3 is 11 amino acids long. V lost 3 bases, J lost 12 bases, and 9 bases lay in between.

The CDR3 DNA sequence: TGTGCCAGCAGTGAAGATCCAGGGTCAGGGACCCAGTACTTC. Translating gives CASSEDPGSGTQYF. The chain uses TRBV6-1 and TRBJ2-5, with a possible D match to TRBD1 (5 bases). CDR3 length equals 14 residues. With 1 base removed from V and 7 bases from J, the gap between germline ends came to 13 bases. Germline CDR1 reads MNHNS; CDR2 reads SASEGT.